This passage covers 29 T cell receptor beta chains from one sample sequenced in a study of T cell responses to AZD1222 COVID-19 vaccine (dated by TCRdb to the early 2020s). The sample's time point label, decoded: baseline before first vaccination. Reading the label with the study, this specimen's treatment or condition is: meningococcal conjugate vaccine given as trial control. Library method: the immunoSEQ multiplex PCR assay. TCRdb holds this immuneACCESS table with in-frame rearrangements only. Some clones are missing; in checked studies, unresolved V genes explain under half, and the rest has no known cause. The sample has 140,000 to 150,000 clones on record, around nine tenths of them singletons. The top ten clonotypes cover around 2.8% of the sample. The input for sequencing was peripheral blood, taken on day 0 of MenACWY control vaccination. Every receptor here comes from an adult in good health.

This sequence joins TRBV30 and TRBJ1-2; D gene uncertain. Germline CDR1 is GTSNPN and CDR2 is SVGIG (reference sequence). The CDR3 has 15 amino acids. Between the trimmed V and J ends, which lost 4 bases and 4 bases, there was a span of 19 bases. In nucleotides, the CDR3 is TGTGCCTGGAAGGAGCACAGCTTGTACTCCTATGGCTACACCTTC. Translating it yields CAWKEHSLYSYGYTF.

The rearrangement joins TRBV28 to TRBJ2-7; D possibly corresponds to TRBD1 (7 bases). Trimming stripped 5 bases from V and 0 bases from J, with 14 bases between. CDR3 length: 15 residues. Germline CDR1 and CDR2: MDHEN and SYDVKM. In DNA, the CDR3 is TGTGCCAGCAGTGGGGCGGGACAGTACTCCTACGAGCAGTACTTC. Protein: CASSGAGQYSYEQYF.

The V call is TRBV10-3, the J call TRBJ2-7, with 7 bases matching TRBD1. Looked up from germline, CDR1 is ENHRY and CDR2 is SYGVKD. This CDR3 contains 18 residues. Trimming cost V 2 bases and J 4 bases; bases outside gene matches: 17. The CDR3 here is CAISERLRDSRKPYEQYF. The CDR3 nucleotides are TGTGCCATCAGTGAGCGCCTCCGGGACAGTAGGAAACCTTACGAGCAGTACTTC.

This clone was detected only a few times. The chain is built from TRBV6-5 and TRBJ1-2; D is unresolved. The germline V gene has CDR1 MNHEY and CDR2 SVGAGI. The V and J ends lost 8 bases and 3 bases respectively, with 10 bases between them. This CDR3 contains 12 residues. Here the CDR3 DNA reads TGTGCCAGCGAGGACGGCTACTATGGCTACACCTTC. Protein: CASEDGYYGYTF.

This clone appeared a few times. The chain employs TRBV7-3 and TRBJ1-5, with D possibly being TRBD1 (5 bases). The CDR3 has 14 residues. Per germline, CDR1 SGHTA and CDR2 FQGTGA. V lost 5 bases and J 5 bases, leaving 13 bases between the germline ends. The CDR3 nucleotides read TGTGCCAGCAGCCCAACCGGGGGAGATCAGCCCCAGCATTTT. It translates to CASSPTGGDQPQHF.

J is TRBJ1-2 and V is TRBV4-2, with a weak D call TRBD1 (6 bases). CDR1 and CDR2 from the germline V gene are LGHNA and YNFKEQ. The CDR3 totals 15 residues. V dropped 7 bases and J dropped 7 bases, with 22 bases sitting between them. Written as DNA, the CDR3 is TGTGCCAGCACCCTCCAAGGGCGGACAGTCTCTGGCTACACCTTC. Translation: CASTLQGRTVSGYTF.

The V call is TRBV12-3 or TRBV12-4, the J call TRBJ1-1, with D unresolved. The CDR3 has 13 residues. Between the trimmed V and J ends, which lost 3 bases and 1 base, there was a span of 6 bases. Here the CDR3 DNA reads TGTGCCAGCAGTTTTAATCGGAACACTGAAGCTTTCTTT. This gives the protein CASSFNRNTEAFF.

This clone is a singleton in its sample. This chain uses TRBV5-5 with TRBJ1-1, with TRBD1 as a possible D gene (5 bases). From germline, CDR1 is SGHKS and CDR2 YYEKEE (reference sequence). V dropped 4 bases and J dropped 8 bases, with 15 bases sitting between them. The CDR3 loop spans 13 amino acids. The CDR3 nucleotides read TGTGCCAGCAGCCACGCGGGGACGGAAGAAGCTTTCTTT. Encoded protein: CASSHAGTEEAFF.

V and J are TRBV2 and TRBJ1-2; D is perhaps TRBD1 (5 bases). Germline loops: CDR1 SNHLY, CDR2 FYNNEI. The CDR3 contains 13 residues. Trimming shortened V by 11 bases and J by 0 bases, and 13 bases separated the two germline ends. The CDR3 DNA follows: TGTGCCCGCCTGCAGGGACCTAACTATGGCTACACCTTC. Translation: CARLQGPNYGYTF.

The V and J genes are TRBV19 and TRBJ1-1, with a possible D match to TRBD1 (6 bases). CDR3 length: 13 amino acids. The germline gives CDR1 LNHDA, CDR2 SQIVND (reference sequence). V lost 2 bases to trimming and J lost 3 bases, with 7 bases between them. The CDR3 is CASSIRTDTEAFF. In DNA, the CDR3 is TGTGCCAGTAGTATAAGGACAGACACTGAAGCTTTCTTT.

The chain joins TRBV4-1 to TRBJ1-2; D remains ambiguous. Deletions cut 2 bases from V and 7 bases from J, with 14 bases between. This CDR3 is 14 amino acids long. Germline V gene data show CDR1 as MGHRA and CDR2 as YSYEKL. The CDR3 DNA sequence: TGCGCCAGCAGCCAAAGGACCAGAGAGCGTGGCTACACCTTC. This codes for CASSQRTRERGYTF.

This clone was detected once. The chain recombines TRBV27 with TRBJ1-6; unclear D gene. The CDR3 covers 15 residues. V gave up 5 bases and J gave up 0 bases, with 8 bases separating them. CDR1 and CDR2 (germline): MNHEY, SMNVEV (reference sequence). DNA for the CDR3: TGTGCCAGCAGTGCTACAAGCTCCTATAATTCACCCCTCCACTTT. Translated, it gives CASSATSSYNSPLHF.

A single count supports this clone. This chain connects TRBV6-5 to TRBJ2-2; D ambiguous. Deletions cut 7 bases from V and 1 base from J, with 7 bases between. The germline V gene has CDR1 MNHEY and CDR2 SVGAGI. The CDR3 has 13 amino acids. The CDR3 here is CASNGQNTGELFF. DNA of the CDR3: TGTGCCAGCAACGGCCAGAACACCGGGGAGCTGTTTTTT.

The chain has TRBV28 and TRBJ2-6; tentative D call: TRBD1 (6 bases). Germline V gene data show CDR1 as MDHEN and CDR2 as SYDVKM. Trimming shortened V by 5 bases and J by 2 bases, and 7 bases separated the two germline ends. This CDR3 is 14 amino acids long. The CDR3 loop is CASSTGPGANVLTF. CDR3 DNA sequence: TGTGCCAGCAGTACAGGGCCTGGGGCCAACGTCCTGACTTTC.

The V gene is TRBV6-5, the J gene TRBJ1-1, with D perhaps TRBD1 (5 bases). The germline V and J ends were trimmed by 7 bases and 4 bases, with 10 bases remaining between them. Per the germline V gene, CDR1 is MNHEY and CDR2 is SVGAGI. CDR3 length equals 12 residues. CDR3 nucleotide sequence: TGTGCCAGCACGGGGGTTGGCACTGAAGCTTTCTTT. Its translation: CASTGVGTEAFF.

This sequence joins TRBV20-1 and TRBJ2-7; D is uncertain. Trimming removed 0 bases from V and 4 bases from J, with 1 base in between. Germline-derived CDR1 and CDR2 are DFQATT and SNEGSKA (reference sequence). The CDR3 totals 10 residues. In DNA, the CDR3 is TGCAGTGCTAGAGATTACGAGCAGTACTTC. It codes for CSARDYEQYF.

In its sample, this clone was seen once. The rearrangement uses TRBV28 and TRBJ2-7; 16 positions match TRBD2. The ends lost 7 bases at V and 0 bases at J; junction bases unmatched: 6. CDR1 and CDR2 from the germline V gene are MDHEN and SYDVKM. The CDR3 has 17 amino acids. The CDR3 loop reads CASTPGLAGGSSYEQYF. CDR3 in DNA: TGTGCCAGCACGCCGGGACTAGCGGGAGGGAGCTCCTACGAGCAGTACTTC.

The V call is TRBV5-1, the J call TRBJ1-1; 11 nucleotides line up with TRBD1. Trimming removed 4 bases from V and 5 bases from J; junction bases left unmatched: 7. CDR1 is SGHRS, CDR2 YFSETQ, per germline. The CDR3 sequence is 15 residues long. CDR3 bases: TGCGCCAGCAGCCCCGGGACAGGGGGTGGTACTGAAGCTTTCTTT. Translated: CASSPGTGGGTEAFF.

The gene calls are TRBV9 and TRBJ1-4; no clear D gene. The CDR3 consists of 14 residues. CDR1 and CDR2 from the germline V gene are SGDLS and YYNGEE. V shed 1 base and J shed 0 bases, with 4 bases lying between them. CDR3 sequence: CASSVSPTNEKLFF. The CDR3 region has the DNA TGTGCCAGCAGCGTAAGCCCAACTAATGAAAAACTGTTTTTT.

This clone was seen just once. The V call is TRBV7-3, the J call TRBJ1-1, with 7 bases identical to TRBD1. V was clipped by 5 bases and J by 4 bases; unmatched bases: 10. The CDR3 extends over 15 amino acids. Germline V CDR1 and CDR2: SGHTA, FQGTGA. CDR3 sequence (DNA): TGTGCCAGCAGCCGAGGGGGCGTAAGGGGCACTGAAGCTTTCTTT. Translated, it gives CASSRGGVRGTEAFF.

The CDR3 DNA follows: TGTGCCAGCAGTGCCCCGGGACAGGGGAGGGACGAGCAGTACTTC. The encoded protein is CASSAPGQGRDEQYF. The chain joins TRBV28 to TRBJ2-7; 10 nucleotides align to TRBD1. Trimming removed 5 bases from V and 5 bases from J; junction bases left unmatched: 9. The germline V gene encodes CDR1 MDHEN and CDR2 SYDVKM. There are 15 residues in the CDR3.

This sequence joins TRBV7-9 and TRBJ1-5, with D perhaps TRBD1 (6 bases). The V and J ends lost 1 base and 2 bases respectively, with 12 bases between them. This CDR3 has 16 amino acids. The germline CDR1 and CDR2 sequences are SEHNR and FQNEAQ (reference sequence). DNA of the CDR3: TGTGCCAGCAGCTTAGGGGGAGGGGGAGGCAATCAGCCCCAGCATTTT. Translation gives CASSLGGGGGNQPQHF.

This clone was observed a handful of times. The chain combines TRBV2 with TRBJ1-1; perhaps TRBD1 as D (6 bases). CDR1 and CDR2 from the germline V gene are SNHLY and FYNNEI. Trimming took 2 bases from V and 11 from J, leaving 15 bases between them. The CDR3 totals 13 residues. The CDR3: CASSETHRDNAFF. Here the CDR3 DNA reads TGTGCCAGCAGTGAAACACACCGGGACAACGCTTTCTTT.

The chain uses TRBV2 and TRBJ2-5; 10 bases are a match to TRBD1. The CDR3 runs to 16 residues. Trimming removed 4 bases from V and 3 bases from J; junction bases left unmatched: 8. Germline CDR1 is SNHLY and CDR2 is FYNNEI. The CDR3 spells CASSGRDRGVEETQYF. CDR3 DNA: TGTGCCAGCAGTGGCCGGGACAGGGGTGTCGAAGAGACCCAGTACTTC.

This chain uses TRBV4-1 with TRBJ2-5; the match to TRBD1 covers 7 bases. This CDR3 is 17 amino acids long. The ends lost 1 base at V and 3 bases at J; junction bases unmatched: 11. Germline CDR1 MGHRA, CDR2 YSYEKL. CDR3 protein: CASSQGRSGGTKETQYF. CDR3 in DNA: TGCGCCAGCAGCCAAGGACGGTCAGGGGGAACCAAAGAGACCCAGTACTTC.

The V call is TRBV21-1, the J call TRBJ1-6. TRBV21-1 is a pseudogene. This CDR3 is built from 15 residues. CDR3 DNA: TGTGCCAGCAGCAAACGGTGGCGGCGAGGGCCACCCCTCCACTTT. Translation gives CASSKRWRRGPPLHF.

The chain couples TRBV27 to TRBJ1-5, with TRBD1 as a possible D gene (5 bases). The CDR3 is made up of 14 amino acids. The germline V and J ends were trimmed by 2 bases and 6 bases, with 11 bases remaining between them. Germline loops: CDR1 MNHEY, CDR2 SMNVEV (reference sequence). CDR3 protein: CASSLQGRGQPQHF. The CDR3 nucleotides are TGTGCCAGCAGTTTACAGGGACGAGGTCAGCCCCAGCATTTT.

The chain employs TRBV14 and TRBJ2-5; D is ambiguous. Between the trimmed V and J ends, which lost 0 bases and 4 bases, there was a span of 9 bases. This CDR3 has 14 residues. From germline, CDR1 is SGHDN and CDR2 FVKESK. CDR3 in amino acids: CASSQDQGRETQYF. Written as DNA, the CDR3 is TGTGCCAGCAGCCAAGATCAAGGCAGAGAGACCCAGTACTTC. Filled out from reference TRBV14 and TRBJ2-5, the complete variable domain reads EAGVTQFPSHSVIEKGQTVTLRCDPISGHDNLYWYRRVMGKEIKFLLHFVKESKQDESGMPNNRFLAERTGGTYSTLKVQPAELEDSGVYFCASSQDQGRETQYFGPGTRLLVL.

The J gene is TRBJ1-2, the V gene TRBV14; D gene ambiguous. Germline V gene data show CDR1 as SGHDN and CDR2 as FVKESK. Trimming shortened V by 7 bases and J by 2 bases, and 11 bases separated the two germline ends. The CDR3 length is 13 residues. The CDR3 region has the DNA TGTGCCAGCACCAGGAACACAAACTATGGCTACACCTTC. Protein sequence: CASTRNTNYGYTF.